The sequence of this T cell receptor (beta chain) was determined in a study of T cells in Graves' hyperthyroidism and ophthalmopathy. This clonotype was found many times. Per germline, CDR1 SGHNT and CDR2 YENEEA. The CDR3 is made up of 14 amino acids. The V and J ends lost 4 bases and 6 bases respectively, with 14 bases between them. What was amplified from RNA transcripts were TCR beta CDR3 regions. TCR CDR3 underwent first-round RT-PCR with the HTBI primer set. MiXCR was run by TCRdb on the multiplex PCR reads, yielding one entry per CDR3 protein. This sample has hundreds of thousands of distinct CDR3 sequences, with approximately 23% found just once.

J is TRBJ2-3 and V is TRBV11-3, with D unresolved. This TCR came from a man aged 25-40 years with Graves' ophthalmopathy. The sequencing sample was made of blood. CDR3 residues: CASSSGARSDTQYF. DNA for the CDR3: TGTGCCAGCAGCTCAGGCGCTAGGTCCGATACGCAGTATTTT.